The 22 T cell receptor beta chains in this list originate from one sample, sequenced in a study of blood T cell repertoires in COVID-19. The assay was immunoSEQ multiplex PCR, and TCRdb's table has in-frame clones only and misses some. The sample carries more than 300,000 clones, around 87% recorded once. Material for sequencing was peripheral blood. The receptor source for this set is a woman under 40 with COVID-19, enrolled during active disease.

The chain has TRBV5-1 and TRBJ2-3, with TRBD1 matching 10 bases. V shed 2 bases and J 3 bases; nucleotides not matched to a gene: 6. Germline CDR1 SGHRS, CDR2 YFSETQ. This CDR3 region has 16 residues. CDR3 amino acids: CASSFDPGQGTDTQYF. CDR3 DNA sequence: TGCGCCAGCAGCTTCGACCCGGGACAGGGGACAGATACGCAGTATTTT.

The V and J genes are TRBV28 and TRBJ2-7; TRBD1 agrees at 9 bases. The germline CDR1 and CDR2 sequences are MDHEN and SYDVKM. J gave up 2 bases and V 2 bases, and 7 bases lay outside the gene matches. The CDR3 sequence is 16 residues long. The CDR3 protein is CASSLNFGTGTYEQYF. CDR3 bases: TGTGCCAGCAGTTTAAATTTCGGGACAGGGACCTACGAGCAGTACTTC.

The J gene is TRBJ2-1, the V gene TRBV19; 10 nucleotides align to TRBD2. CDR1 is LNHDA, CDR2 SQIVND, per germline (reference sequence). The CDR3 has 16 residues. V gave up 7 bases and J gave up 4 bases; unmatched junction bases: 10. The DNA of the CDR3 is TGTGCCAGTAAAGGGGTCCCTAGCGGGAGTTACAATGAGCAGTTCTTC. Translated: CASKGVPSGSYNEQFF.

The chain uses TRBV29-1 and TRBJ2-3, with a tentative D call TRBD2 (5 bases). V gave up 1 base and J gave up 2 bases, with 10 bases separating them. The CDR3 is 14 amino acids. Germline CDR1 SQVTM, CDR2 ANQGSEA. CDR3 protein: CSVEGAGHTDTQYF. In DNA form, the CDR3 reads TGCAGCGTTGAAGGGGCGGGCCACACAGATACGCAGTATTTT.

The V and J genes are TRBV4-1 and TRBJ2-7; TRBD2 agrees at 12 bases. CDR3 size: 15 residues. Germline V gene lookup returns CDR1 MGHRA and CDR2 YSYEKL. The J segment lost 5 bases and the V segment lost 2 bases, leaving 4 bases of the junction unmatched. CDR3 residues: CASSQLAGGPDEQYF. CDR3 bases: TGCGCCAGCAGCCAACTAGCGGGAGGGCCTGACGAGCAGTACTTC.

This clone appeared a single time. The chain combines TRBV6-5 with TRBJ2-7, with 7 bases lining up with TRBD1. The length of the CDR3 is 13 residues. Looked up from germline, CDR1 is MNHEY and CDR2 is SVGAGI. The V and J ends lost 6 bases and 4 bases, in that order; junction bases with no gene match: 6. As DNA, the CDR3 is TGTGCCAGCAGAGGGGACAGTGGATACGAGCAGTACTTC. Protein sequence: CASRGDSGYEQYF.

V gene TRBV19 combines with J gene TRBJ1-5; D ambiguous. The V end was cut by 2 bases, the J end by 5 bases, with 10 bases between. CDR3 size: 14 residues. Germline CDR1 and CDR2: LNHDA and SQIVND (reference sequence). The CDR3 sequence: CASSILLQYQPQHF. In DNA form, the CDR3 reads TGTGCCAGTAGTATACTCCTGCAGTATCAGCCCCAGCATTTT.

The chain combines TRBV5-5 with TRBJ1-2, with TRBD1 matching 9 bases. With 4 bases clipped from V and 4 bases from J, the junction kept 8 bases outside the gene matches. This CDR3 comprises 15 residues. Germline assignment: CDR1 SGHKS and CDR2 YYEKEE (reference sequence). The chain's CDR3 is CASSPRQGERYGYTF. The CDR3 DNA follows: TGTGCCAGCAGCCCCAGACAGGGGGAACGCTATGGCTACACCTTC.

V is TRBV3-1 (or the pseudogene TRBV3-2) and J is TRBJ2-3; perhaps TRBD2 as D (6 bases). CDR1 LGHDT and CDR2 YNNKEL come from the germline V gene (reference sequence). V was shortened by 4 bases and J by 7 bases, with 21 bases between the two germline ends. CDR3 length: 16 amino acids. The CDR3 region is CASSPGPGLAMNTQYF. For the CDR3, the DNA is TGTGCCAGCAGCCCAGGACCGGGACTGGCTATGAATACGCAGTATTTT.

The chain links TRBV6-2 or TRBV6-3 to TRBJ2-5, with D maybe TRBD2 (6 bases). Trimming cost V 6 bases and J 4 bases, with 15 bases left between them. In germline, CDR1 is MNHEY, CDR2 SVGEGT. The length of the CDR3 is 14 residues. Here the CDR3 DNA reads TGTGCCAGCAGCAGGGACTTAGCGCGAGAGACCCAGTACTTC. Amino acids: CASSRDLARETQYF.

The count of this clone is one. The rearrangement uses TRBV9 and TRBJ1-4, with TRBD1 as a possible D gene (5 bases). The CDR3 loop spans 15 amino acids. Germline CDR1 SGDLS, CDR2 YYNGEE. V dropped 4 bases and J dropped 3 bases, with 13 bases sitting between them. The CDR3: CASSFQGLANEKLFF. As DNA, the CDR3 is TGTGCCAGCAGCTTCCAGGGCCTGGCTAATGAAAAACTGTTTTTT.

The V gene is TRBV14, the J gene TRBJ2-2; D is perhaps TRBD1 (5 bases). Germline CDR1 is SGHDN and CDR2 is FVKESK. The V end lost 0 bases, the J end lost 3 bases, and 8 bases lay between the germline ends. The CDR3 consists of 15 residues. The DNA of the CDR3 is TGTGCCAGCAGCCAAGAAAGGGGATACACCGGGGAGCTGTTTTTT. It yields the protein CASSQERGYTGELFF.

The chain uses TRBV6-4 and TRBJ1-1, with 7 nucleotides matching TRBD1. V lost 5 bases and J lost 3; bases outside the gene matches: 3. This CDR3 comprises 13 residues. Germline V CDR1 and CDR2: MRHNA, SNTAGT. The CDR3 nucleotides read TGTGCCAGCAGTTACGACAGGGACACTGAAGCTTTCTTT. It yields the protein CASSYDRDTEAFF.

The chain recombines TRBV10-3 with TRBJ2-7, with D maybe TRBD2 (6 bases). The CDR3 has 15 amino acids. Germline V lookup: CDR1 ENHRY, CDR2 SYGVKD. The V and J ends lost 4 bases and 3 bases respectively, with 16 bases between them. As DNA, the CDR3 is TGTGCCATCAGTGGCGGGGTAGCTGGGGTCTACGAGCAGTACTTC. It codes for CAISGGVAGVYEQYF.

The V and J genes are TRBV2 and TRBJ2-3, with 7 bases fitting TRBD1. This CDR3 is built from 17 residues. Germline CDR1 reads SNHLY; CDR2 reads FYNNEI. The trim removed 3 bases at V and 0 bases at J, leaving 9 bases unmatched. DNA for the CDR3: TGTGCCAGCAGTGAGCTACGAGGGGGCTCTAGCACAGATACGCAGTATTTT. Translation gives CASSELRGGSSTDTQYF.

J is TRBJ2-3 and V is TRBV27; D is uncertain. V lost 2 bases and J lost 6, with 9 bases in between. The germline V gene encodes CDR1 MNHEY and CDR2 SMNVEV (reference sequence). This CDR3 region has 13 residues. DNA for the CDR3: TGTGCCAGCAGTTTAAAGCCAGGCGATACGCAGTATTTT. Translated: CASSLKPGDTQYF.

This rearrangement joins TRBV6-6 to TRBJ1-2, with D unclear. The germline CDR1 and CDR2 sequences are MNHNY and SVGAGI (reference sequence). CDR3 size: 13 residues. V lost 7 bases and J lost 5, with 14 bases in between. The CDR3 is CASKEGSPYGYTF. The CDR3, as DNA: TGTGCCAGCAAGGAGGGATCCCCTTATGGCTACACCTTC.

The gene calls are TRBV3-1 (or the pseudogene TRBV3-2) and TRBJ1-4; 7 bases match TRBD1. The V gene's germline CDR1 is LGHDT and CDR2 YNNKEL (reference sequence). V trimming: 4 bases; J trimming: 9 bases; junction bases outside the gene matches: 8. The CDR3 has 14 amino acids. The CDR3 is CASSRTGTAQKLFF. The DNA for the CDR3 is TGTGCCAGCAGCCGGACAGGTACGGCGCAAAAACTGTTTTTT.

V usage is TRBV7-9 and J usage is TRBJ1-4, with TRBD1 matching over 10 bases. Losses at the gene ends were 4 bases for V and 10 bases for J; bases not matched to a gene: 9. Looked up from germline, CDR1 is SEHNR and CDR2 is FQNEAQ (reference sequence). This CDR3 spans 15 amino acids. CDR3 protein: CASSYGAGQGRKLFF. As DNA, the CDR3 is TGTGCCAGCAGCTACGGTGCGGGACAGGGGCGAAAACTGTTTTTT.

The chain joins TRBV7-2 to TRBJ2-2; TRBD2 agrees at 10 bases. Germline-derived CDR1 and CDR2 are SGHTA and FQGNSA. The junction had 0 bases not matched to a gene; V was cut back by 2 bases and J by 6 bases. The CDR3 sequence is 14 residues long. CDR3 protein: CASSLLAGAGELFF. As DNA, the CDR3 is TGTGCCAGCAGCTTACTAGCGGGAGCCGGGGAGCTGTTTTTT.

The chain joins TRBV14 to TRBJ1-4; D is uncertain. Germline assignment: CDR1 SGHDN and CDR2 FVKESK. V dropped 1 base and J dropped 5 bases, with 11 bases sitting between them. This CDR3 region has 15 residues. CDR3 sequence: CASSQGYSLNEKLFF. The CDR3 DNA is TGTGCCAGCAGCCAAGGGTACAGCTTGAATGAAAAACTGTTTTTT.

This rearrangement joins TRBV28 to TRBJ1-5; unclear D gene. V lost 6 bases to trimming and J lost 4 bases, with 10 bases between them. Germline CDR1 is MDHEN and CDR2 is SYDVKM. This CDR3 contains 13 residues. The CDR3 reads CASSDVLNQPQHF. DNA of the CDR3: TGTGCCAGCAGCGATGTCCTAAATCAGCCCCAGCATTTT.